This is a list of T cell receptor beta chains from one sample in a study of response to subunit inactivated influenza vaccine. TCRdb re-analysed the RT-PCR reads in MiXCR, keeping a single row per CDR3 protein. The sample comprises about 540,000 distinct CDR3 sequences, approximately 20% of which are singletons, and around 2.8% rests with the top ten. The same data also contributed to another study, on T cells expressing NK-cell markers.

The sequencing used CD4+ T cells sorted from PBMCs, collected 11 to 12 days after vaccination. These receptors were taken from a man aged 45-60 years who received an inactivated influenza vaccine. CDR3s include the opening cysteine and the closing phenylalanine or tryptophan. D genes are given only for firm matches. Size is omitted from some rows. Given values are once, few, many or a class for expanded clones.

J gene,V gene,D gene,clone size,CDR3 protein,CDR3 DNA
TRBJ1-2,TRBV10-3,TRBD1,few,CAISEWDSRGYTF,TGTGCCATCAGTGAGTGGGACAGCCGCGGCTACACCTTC
TRBJ1-1,TRBV15,TRBD1,.,CATSLPGGTEAFF,TGTGCCACCAGCCTGCCAGGGGGAACTGAAGCTTTCTTT
TRBJ2-2,TRBV7-2,.,few,CASSLARSTGELFF,TGTGCCAGCAGCTTAGCCCGGAGCACCGGGGAGCTGTTTTTT
TRBJ1-1,TRBV7-2,TRBD1,.,CASSLYGTGVTEAFF,TGTGCCAGCAGCTTGTACGGGACAGGGGTAACTGAAGCTTTCTTT
TRBJ2-3,TRBV6-2/TRBV6-3,TRBD2,few,CASSYLGLAGGTDTQYF,TGTGCCAGCAGTTACCTGGGACTAGCGGGGGGCACAGATACGCAGTATTTT
TRBJ2-3,TRBV6-1,.,.,CASSLRKGGGDTQYF,TGTGCCAGCAGCCTGAGGAAGGGAGGTGGCGATACGCAGTATTTT
TRBJ1-3,TRBV5-1,.,.,CASSLDRDDTIYF,TGCGCCAGCAGCTTGGACAGGGATGACACCATATATTTT
TRBJ2-3,TRBV7-9,TRBD2,few,CASSISGTSEYTQYF,TGTGCCAGCAGCATATCCGGGACTAGCGAGTATACGCAGTATTTT
TRBJ2-6,TRBV12-3/TRBV12-4,.,.,CASSINVLTF,TGTGCCAGCAGTATCAACGTCCTGACTTTC
TRBJ2-3,TRBV7-8,TRBD1,.,CASSPRDRGSDTQYF,TGTGCCAGCAGCCCCCGGGACAGGGGTTCAGATACGCAGTATTTT
TRBJ1-5,TRBV4-2,.,few,CASSQASGPNQPQHF,TGTGCCAGCAGCCAAGCTTCGGGTCCCAATCAGCCCCAGCATTTT
TRBJ2-7,TRBV6-2/TRBV6-3,.,few,CASWDPRGFSYEQYF,TGTGCCAGCTGGGACCCCAGGGGATTCTCCTACGAGCAGTACTTC
TRBJ2-1,TRBV3-1,.,few,CASSQIRISGNEQFF,TGTGCCAGCAGCCAGATAAGAATATCAGGGAATGAGCAGTTCTTC
TRBJ2-7,TRBV2,.,.,CASNRRGWSEQYF,TGTGCCAGCAACCGAAGGGGATGGAGCGAGCAGTACTTC
TRBJ2-1,TRBV15,TRBD2,.,CATSLTPGLAFEQFF,TGTGCCACCAGCCTAACTCCGGGACTAGCATTTGAGCAGTTCTTC
TRBJ2-6,TRBV20-1,.,few,CSARRPGANVLTF,TGCAGTGCTCGTCGGCCTGGGGCCAACGTCCTGACTTTC
TRBJ2-1,TRBV20-1,.,many,CSARDTSGGSYNEQFF,TGCAGTGCTAGAGATACCAGCGGAGGCTCCTACAATGAGCAGTTCTTC
TRBJ1-6,TRBV11-1,.,few,CASSERDHYNSPLHF,TGTGCCAGCAGCGAAAGGGACCACTATAATTCACCCCTCCACTTT
TRBJ2-1,TRBV20-1,.,few,CSASSDVYQFF,TGCAGTGCCTCCTCAGACGTCTACCAGTTCTTC
TRBJ2-7,TRBV20-1,TRBD2,.,CSARDSGGWGEQYF,TGCAGTGCTAGAGATAGCGGGGGCTGGGGAGAGCAGTACTTC
TRBJ2-1,TRBV7-9,.,.,CASSLPSVGSSYNEQFF,TGTGCCAGCAGCTTACCTTCGGTGGGGAGCTCCTACAATGAGCAGTTCTTC
TRBJ2-7,TRBV5-1,TRBD1,.,CASTRTGQGAYEQYF,TGCGCCAGCACCAGAACAGGACAGGGGGCGTACGAGCAGTACTTC
TRBJ2-1,TRBV10-1,.,.,CASSDSRFEQFF,TGCGCCAGCAGTGATTCCCGCTTTGAGCAGTTCTTC
TRBJ2-1,TRBV7-9,.,few,CASSLVRPSYNEQFF,TGTGCCAGCAGCTTAGTTCGGCCCTCCTACAATGAGCAGTTCTTC
TRBJ1-6,TRBV4-3,.,.,CASSRDTKGSPLHF,TGCGCCAGCAGCCGAGACACCAAGGGTTCACCCCTCCACTTT
TRBJ2-7,TRBV10-3,.,.,CAISDGTQSYEQYF,TGTGCCATCAGTGATGGGACTCAGTCCTACGAGCAGTACTTC
TRBJ2-3,TRBV29-1,.,few,CSVGATDTQYF,TGCAGCGTTGGAGCTACAGATACGCAGTATTTT
TRBJ1-2,TRBV9,.,.,CASSVGAGPGNYGYTF,TGTGCCAGCAGCGTAGGGGCAGGGCCTGGTAACTATGGCTACACCTTC
TRBJ2-3,TRBV20-1,TRBD2,few,CSATGGRLAHLTDTQYF,TGCAGTGCTACAGGTGGGCGACTAGCCCACCTCACAGATACGCAGTATTTT
TRBJ2-2,TRBV9,TRBD2,once,CASSVSDGGRFPGELFF,TGTGCCAGCAGCGTATCCGACGGCGGGAGGTTCCCTGGGGAGCTGTTTTTT
TRBJ1-1,TRBV10-3,TRBD1,few,CAIRTTGVRTEAFF,TGTGCCATCAGGACCACAGGGGTACGAACTGAAGCTTTCTTT
TRBJ2-3,TRBV21-1,.,many,CASSTTLGHLTDTQYF,TGTGCCAGCAGCACAACACTGGGACACCTCACAGATACGCAGTATTTT
TRBJ2-3,TRBV24-1,.,few,CATSDGGEASDTQYF,TGTGCCACCAGTGATGGTGGAGAAGCCTCAGATACGCAGTATTTT
TRBJ2-3,TRBV29-1,.,many,CSVEDRGGSTDTQYF,TGCAGCGTTGAAGATCGCGGCGGTAGCACAGATACGCAGTATTTT
TRBJ2-2,TRBV29-1,.,.,CSVAPQGRTGELFF,TGCAGCGTGGCCCCGCAGGGGAGGACCGGGGAGCTGTTTTTT
TRBJ2-3,TRBV11-2,.,few,CASSPGGSIDTQYF,TGTGCCAGCAGCCCCGGAGGGTCCATAGATACGCAGTATTTT
TRBJ2-1,TRBV20-1,.,.,CSAPPGWDYNEQFF,TGCAGTGCACCCCCAGGTTGGGATTACAATGAGCAGTTCTTC
TRBJ1-5,TRBV4-3,.,few,CASSQEHSLHSNQPQHF,TGCGCCAGCAGCCAAGAACACAGCCTTCATAGCAATCAGCCCCAGCATTTT
TRBJ2-6,TRBV7-6,TRBD1,.,CASSLDGQGAVWANVLTF,TGTGCCAGCAGCTTAGACGGACAGGGGGCGGTCTGGGCCAACGTCCTGACTTTC